The rows below give T cell receptor beta chains drawn from one sample of a study of tumor-infiltrating lymphocytes in oesophageal squamous cell carcinoma. A single record per CDR3 protein comes from TCRdb applying MiXCR to the PCR reads. The sample holds 14,000 or so distinct CDR3 sequences; 50% are singletons and the top ten take over 15%. The sample taken for sequencing was esophageal tumor tissue. The receptors originated from a male donor with esophageal squamous cell carcinoma. Each CDR3 is given with its conserved first and last residue. The D gene is left open where the match is weak. The size entry is marked missing in some rows and otherwise reads once, few, many or a size class.

J: TRBJ2-1
D: -
V: TRBV7-9
size: -
DNA: TGTGCCAGCAGCTTAATCAATGAGCAGTTCTTC
CDR3: CASSLINEQFF

J: TRBJ2-7
D: -
V: TRBV11-1
size: -
DNA: TGTGCCAGCAGCCTGGGCCTAGGAACCTACGAGCAGTACTTC
CDR3: CASSLGLGTYEQYF

J: TRBJ2-7
D: TRBD1
V: TRBV12-3/TRBV12-4
size: -
DNA: TGTGCCAGCAGAGATCAGACAGGGGGCTCCTACGAGCAGTACTTC
CDR3: CASRDQTGGSYEQYF

J: TRBJ2-5
D: TRBD1
V: TRBV12-3/TRBV12-4
size: once
DNA: TGTGCCAGCAGTTCCCTGGGGACAGGGGAGACCCAGTACTTC
CDR3: CASSSLGTGETQYF

J: TRBJ2-1
D: -
V: TRBV7-8
size: few
DNA: TGTGCCAGCAGCTTAGGTCTCTGGGGGGATGAGCAGTTCTTC
CDR3: CASSLGLWGDEQFF

J: TRBJ1-1
D: -
V: TRBV4-1
size: few
DNA: TGTGCCAGCAGCCAAGATTTGGGGCGAGCTGAAGCTTTCTTT
CDR3: CASSQDLGRAEAFF

J: TRBJ2-1
D: -
V: TRBV6-1
size: few
DNA: TGTGCCAGCTGCCGCTTTGGGAATGAGCAGTTCTTC
CDR3: CASCRFGNEQFF

J: TRBJ2-1
D: -
V: TRBV7-6
size: -
DNA: TGTGCCAGCAGCTTCGTGTACGGGACCCACAATGAGCAGTTCTTC
CDR3: CASSFVYGTHNEQFF

J: TRBJ1-5
D: -
V: TRBV28
size: -
DNA: TGTGCCAGCAGTCCCCCCGGGGGAACAACTGGGCCCCAGCATTTT
CDR3: CASSPPGGTTGPQHF

J: TRBJ1-6
D: TRBD1
V: TRBV28
size: many
DNA: TGTGCCAGCAGTTCCGGGACAGGGGATAATTCACCCCTCCACTTT
CDR3: CASSSGTGDNSPLHF

J: TRBJ2-7
D: -
V: TRBV7-2
size: -
DNA: TGTGCCAGCAAGCTTCTGGGGCAGGGGAATGAGCAGTACTTC
CDR3: CASKLLGQGNEQYF

J: TRBJ1-2
D: -
V: TRBV30
size: -
DNA: TGTGCCTGGAGTGCGGGGTACTATGGCTACACCTTC
CDR3: CAWSAGYYGYTF

J: TRBJ2-1
D: TRBD2
V: TRBV28
size: -
DNA: TGTGCCAGCAGTCCGGCGGGACTAGCGGGATTCTACAATGAGCAGTTCTTC
CDR3: CASSPAGLAGFYNEQFF

J: TRBJ1-1
D: TRBD1
V: TRBV28
size: -
DNA: TGTGCCAGCGTCGGACAGGGAAGGTCTGAAGCTTTCTTT
CDR3: CASVGQGRSEAFF

J: TRBJ2-4
D: TRBD1
V: TRBV12-3/TRBV12-4
size: -
DNA: TGTGCCAGCAGACGGGACAGGATCACAGATACGCAGTACTTC
CDR3: CASRRDRITDTQYF

J: TRBJ2-7
D: TRBD2
V: TRBV11-1
size: -
DNA: TGTGCCAGCAGCTTGGGGACTAGCGGGATGTCCAAGTCCAATGAGCAGTACTTC
CDR3: CASSLGTSGMSKSNEQYF

J: TRBJ2-1
D: -
V: TRBV12-3/TRBV12-4
size: -
DNA: TGTGCCAGTACATTAGCGGCGAATGAGCAGTTCTTC
CDR3: CASTLAANEQFF

J: TRBJ2-7
D: TRBD1
V: TRBV7-8
size: -
DNA: TGTGCCAGCAGCTTTGGGACAGGGCACTCCTACGAGCAGTACTTC
CDR3: CASSFGTGHSYEQYF

J: TRBJ1-6
D: -
V: TRBV7-6
size: medium-sized
DNA: TGTGCCAGCAGCACCGGAGGGGGTTATAATTCACCCCTCCACTTT
CDR3: CASSTGGGYNSPLHF

J: TRBJ2-4
D: TRBD1
V: TRBV12-3/TRBV12-4
size: -
DNA: TGTGCCAGCAGATCCCACAGGGGCGCCTACGAGCAGTATTTC
CDR3: CASRSHRGAYEQYF

J: TRBJ2-7
D: TRBD1
V: TRBV7-6
size: few
DNA: TGTGCTAGCAGCAAACGACAGGGAGAACACGAGCAGTACTTC
CDR3: CASSKRQGEHEQYF

J: TRBJ2-1
D: TRBD2
V: TRBV7-3
size: -
DNA: TGTGCCAGCAGCTTAGAGGGCGGGAGCTACAATGAGCAGTTCTTC
CDR3: CASSLEGGSYNEQFF

J: TRBJ2-7
D: TRBD2
V: TRBV5-3
size: many
DNA: TGTGCCAGAAGCCAACCGGGGGGGGCACACGAGCAGTACTTC
CDR3: CARSQPGGAHEQYF

J: TRBJ2-7
D: TRBD1
V: TRBV6-6
size: -
DNA: TGTGCCAGCAGCCGAATCCAGGGACAGGGTATCAACGAGCAGTACTTC
CDR3: CASSRIQGQGINEQYF

J: TRBJ1-1
D: -
V: TRBV23-1
size: few
DNA: TGCGCCAGCAGTCAGTCATACAGGGATGAAGCTTTCTTT
CDR3: CASSQSYRDEAFF

J: TRBJ2-1
D: TRBD2
V: TRBV18
size: many
DNA: TGTGCCAGCTCCGGCGGGAGGGCCTACAATGAGCAGTTCTTC
CDR3: CASSGGRAYNEQFF

J: TRBJ1-2
D: -
V: TRBV28
size: many
DNA: TGTGCCAGCAGTTTAGGAGGGTCAGGGGCGGGATATGGCTACACCTTC
CDR3: CASSLGGSGAGYGYTF

J: TRBJ1-3
D: TRBD1
V: TRBV6-1
size: many
DNA: TGTGCCAGCAGGGAGACAGGGGCCGGAAACACCATATATTTT
CDR3: CASRETGAGNTIYF

J: TRBJ2-3
D: -
V: TRBV7-6
size: -
DNA: TGTGCCAGCAGCTTAGAGACAGGTTCAGATACGCAGTATTTT
CDR3: CASSLETGSDTQYF

J: TRBJ2-5
D: -
V: TRBV7-2
size: -
DNA: TGTGCCAGCAGCTTAGTTAGGGAAGAGACCCAGTACTTC
CDR3: CASSLVREETQYF

J: TRBJ2-3
D: TRBD2
V: TRBV6-1
size: -
DNA: TGTGCCAGCAGTGAATGGGGTTCGGCTAGCGGGGGGACTCGCACAGATACGCAGTATTTT
CDR3: CASSEWGSASGGTRTDTQYF

J: TRBJ2-1
D: -
V: TRBV7-2
size: -
DNA: TGTGCCAGCAGCACGCAATCACCGTGGGAACAACGACCCTTCAATGAGCAGTTCTTC
CDR3: CASSTQSPWEQRPFNEQFF

J: TRBJ2-1
D: -
V: TRBV28
size: -
DNA: TGTGCCAGCAGCCCTTCCGTTTACAATGAGCAGTTCTTC
CDR3: CASSPSVYNEQFF

J: TRBJ2-3
D: -
V: TRBV7-6
size: once
DNA: TGTGCCAGCAGCTTAGCCGGGAGCGGCACAGATACGCAGTATTTT
CDR3: CASSLAGSGTDTQYF

J: TRBJ2-3
D: -
V: TRBV12-3/TRBV12-4
size: -
DNA: TGTGCCAGCAGTTATGTGTGGGACAGCACAGATACGCAGTATTTT
CDR3: CASSYVWDSTDTQYF

J: TRBJ1-2
D: -
V: TRBV7-2
size: -
DNA: TGTGCCAGCAGTTTCAGCTTCTTCAGCAAAAACGGCTACACCTTC
CDR3: CASSFSFFSKNGYTF

J: TRBJ2-1
D: TRBD1
V: TRBV12-3/TRBV12-4
size: -
DNA: TGTGCCAGCAGCACCCCTAGGGGGACAGGGGCCCCCAATGAGCAGTTCTTC
CDR3: CASSTPRGTGAPNEQFF

J: TRBJ2-5
D: TRBD1
V: TRBV7-4
size: -
DNA: TGTGCCAGCAGCATGGGACAGAGCTCCTACAATGAGCAGTACTTC
CDR3: CASSMGQSSYNEQYF

J: TRBJ2-7
D: TRBD2
V: TRBV28
size: many
DNA: TGTGCCAGCAGTAGACTAGCGGGAACCTCCTACGAGCAGTACTTC
CDR3: CASSRLAGTSYEQYF

J: TRBJ2-7
D: TRBD2
V: TRBV28
size: many
DNA: TGTGCCAGCAGAGATACGGGGGGGCACTACGAGCAGTACTTC
CDR3: CASRDTGGHYEQYF

J: TRBJ1-5
D: -
V: TRBV28
size: medium-sized
DNA: TGTGCCAGCAGTTTCTCCTCAAATCAGCCCCAGCATTTT
CDR3: CASSFSSNQPQHF

J: TRBJ2-1
D: -
V: TRBV7-2
size: few
DNA: TGTGCCAGCAGCTTAGCGAATAGCGGAACCTACAATGAGCAGTTCTTC
CDR3: CASSLANSGTYNEQFF

J: TRBJ2-5
D: TRBD2
V: TRBV5-4
size: many
DNA: TGCGCCAGCAGCTTAATGGGGGGGGAGACCCAGTACTTC
CDR3: CASSLMGGETQYF

J: TRBJ2-3
D: TRBD2
V: TRBV6-5
size: few
DNA: TGTGCCAGCAGTTACTCAGGGACTAGCGGCCCCACTAGCACAGATACGCAGTATTTT
CDR3: CASSYSGTSGPTSTDTQYF

J: TRBJ2-1
D: -
V: TRBV10-1
size: -
DNA: TGCGCCAGCAGTGACAGCAATGAGCAGTTCTTC
CDR3: CASSDSNEQFF